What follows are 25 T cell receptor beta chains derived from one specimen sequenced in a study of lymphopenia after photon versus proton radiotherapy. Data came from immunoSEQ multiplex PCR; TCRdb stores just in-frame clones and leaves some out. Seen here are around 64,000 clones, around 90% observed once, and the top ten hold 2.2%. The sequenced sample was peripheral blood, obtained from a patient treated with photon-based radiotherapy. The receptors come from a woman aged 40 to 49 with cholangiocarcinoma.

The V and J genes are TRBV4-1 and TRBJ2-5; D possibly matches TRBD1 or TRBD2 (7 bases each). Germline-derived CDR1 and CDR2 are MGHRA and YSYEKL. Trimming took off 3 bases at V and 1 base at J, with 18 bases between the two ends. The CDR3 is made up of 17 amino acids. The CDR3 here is CASSQEGAGALQETQYF. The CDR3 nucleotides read TGCGCCAGCAGCCAGGAGGGGGCGGGGGCCCTCCAAGAGACCCAGTACTTC.

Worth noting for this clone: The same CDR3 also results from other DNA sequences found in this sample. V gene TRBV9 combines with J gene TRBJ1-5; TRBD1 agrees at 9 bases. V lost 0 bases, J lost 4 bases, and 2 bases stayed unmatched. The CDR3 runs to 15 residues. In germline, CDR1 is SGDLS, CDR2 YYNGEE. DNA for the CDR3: TGTGCCAGCAGCGTAGGCGGGACAGGGAATCAGCCCCAGCATTTT. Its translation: CASSVGGTGNQPQHF. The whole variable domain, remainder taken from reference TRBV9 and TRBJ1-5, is DSGVTQTPKHLITATGQRVTLRCSPRSGDLSVYWYQQSLDQGLQFLIQYYNGEERAKGNILERFSAQQFPDLHSELNLSSLELGDSALYFCASSVGGTGNQPQHFGDGTRLSIL.

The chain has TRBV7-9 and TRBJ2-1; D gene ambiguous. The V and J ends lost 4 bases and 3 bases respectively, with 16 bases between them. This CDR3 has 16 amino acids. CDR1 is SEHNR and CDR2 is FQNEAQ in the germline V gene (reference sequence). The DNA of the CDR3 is TGTGCCAGCAGCTCGCAAGGGCGTCGAAACTACAATGAGCAGTTCTTC. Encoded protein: CASSSQGRRNYNEQFF.

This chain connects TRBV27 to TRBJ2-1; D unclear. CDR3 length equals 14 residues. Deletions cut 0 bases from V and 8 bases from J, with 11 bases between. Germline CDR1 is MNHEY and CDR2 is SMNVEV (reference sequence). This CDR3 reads CASSLSTEVDEQFF. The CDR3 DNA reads TGTGCCAGCAGTTTATCGACCGAGGTTGATGAGCAGTTCTTC.

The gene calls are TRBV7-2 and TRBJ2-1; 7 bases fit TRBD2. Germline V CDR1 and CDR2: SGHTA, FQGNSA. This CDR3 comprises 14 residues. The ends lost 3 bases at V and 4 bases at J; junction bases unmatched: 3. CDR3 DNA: TGTGCCAGCAGCTTCAGAGCGGGGTACAATGAGCAGTTCTTC. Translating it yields CASSFRAGYNEQFF.

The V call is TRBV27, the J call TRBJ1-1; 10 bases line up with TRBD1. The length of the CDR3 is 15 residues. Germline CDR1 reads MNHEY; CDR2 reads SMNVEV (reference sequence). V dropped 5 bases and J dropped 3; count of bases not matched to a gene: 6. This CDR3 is CASSPLGTGDTEAFF. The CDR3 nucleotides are TGTGCCAGCAGTCCCTTGGGGACAGGGGACACTGAAGCTTTCTTT.

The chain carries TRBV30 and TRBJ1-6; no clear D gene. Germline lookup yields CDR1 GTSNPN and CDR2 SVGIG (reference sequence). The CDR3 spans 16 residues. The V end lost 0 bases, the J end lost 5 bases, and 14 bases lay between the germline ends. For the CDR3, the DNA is TGTGCCTGGAGTGTCGGTTCTCCAGCCCATAATTCACCCCTCCACTTT. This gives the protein CAWSVGSPAHNSPLHF.

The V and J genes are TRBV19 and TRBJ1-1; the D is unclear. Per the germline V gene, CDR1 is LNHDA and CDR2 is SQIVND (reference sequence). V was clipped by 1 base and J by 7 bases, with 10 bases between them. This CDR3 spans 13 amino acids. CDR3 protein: CASSIGLSSEAFF. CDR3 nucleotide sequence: TGTGCCAGTAGTATAGGTCTCAGCAGTGAAGCTTTCTTT. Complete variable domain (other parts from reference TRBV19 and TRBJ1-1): DGGITQSPKYLFRKEGQNVTLSCEQNLNHDAMYWYRQDPGQGLRLIYYSQIVNDFQKGDIAEGYSVSREKKESFPLTVTSAQKNPTAFYLCASSIGLSSEAFFGQGTRLTVV.

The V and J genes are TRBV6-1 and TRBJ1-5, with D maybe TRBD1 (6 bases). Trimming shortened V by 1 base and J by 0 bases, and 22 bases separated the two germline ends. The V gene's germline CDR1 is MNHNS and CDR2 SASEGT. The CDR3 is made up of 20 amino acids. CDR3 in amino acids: CASSEVPWGQGFYSNQPQHF. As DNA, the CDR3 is TGTGCCAGCAGTGAAGTACCATGGGGGCAGGGCTTCTATAGCAATCAGCCCCAGCATTTT.

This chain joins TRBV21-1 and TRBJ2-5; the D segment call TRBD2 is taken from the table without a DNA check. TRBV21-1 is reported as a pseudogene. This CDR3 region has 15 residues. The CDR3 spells CASIPGARGQETQYF. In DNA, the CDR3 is TGTGCCAGCATCCCGGGAGCTAGAGGCCAAGAGACCCAGTACTTC.

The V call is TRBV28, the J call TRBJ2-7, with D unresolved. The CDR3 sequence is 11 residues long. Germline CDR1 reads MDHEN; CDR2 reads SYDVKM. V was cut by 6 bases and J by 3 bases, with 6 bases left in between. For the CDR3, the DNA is TGTGCCAGCAGCGATAACTACGAGCAGTACTTC. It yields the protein CASSDNYEQYF. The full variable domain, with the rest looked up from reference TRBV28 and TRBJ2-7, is DVKVTQSSRYLVKRTGEKVFLECVQDMDHENMFWYRQDPGLGLRLIYFSYDVKMKEKGDIPEGYSVSREKKERFSLILESASTNQTSMYLCASSDNYEQYFGPGTRLTVT.

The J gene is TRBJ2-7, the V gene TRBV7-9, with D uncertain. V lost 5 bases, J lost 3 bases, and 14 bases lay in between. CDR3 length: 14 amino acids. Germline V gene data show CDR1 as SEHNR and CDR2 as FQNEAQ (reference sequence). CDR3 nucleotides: TGTGCCAGCAGCCCCCTGGCCACACTCTACGAGCAGTACTTC. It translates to CASSPLATLYEQYF.

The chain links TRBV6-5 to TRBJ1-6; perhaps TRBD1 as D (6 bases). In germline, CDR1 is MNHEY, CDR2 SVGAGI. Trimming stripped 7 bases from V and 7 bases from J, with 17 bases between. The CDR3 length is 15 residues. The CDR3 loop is CASNIDLRGNSPLHF. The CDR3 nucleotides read TGTGCCAGCAACATCGACCTCAGGGGCAATTCACCCCTCCACTTT.

CDR3 coding DNA: TGTGCCAGCAGCTTCGGGGTATTACGGGAGCAGTACTTC. The encoded protein is CASSFGVLREQYF. V usage is TRBV11-1 and J usage is TRBJ2-7, with D perhaps TRBD2 (5 bases). The CDR3 length is 13 residues. V was shortened by 3 bases and J by 7 bases, with 13 bases between the two germline ends. Germline CDR1 reads SGHAT; CDR2 reads FQDESV (reference sequence).

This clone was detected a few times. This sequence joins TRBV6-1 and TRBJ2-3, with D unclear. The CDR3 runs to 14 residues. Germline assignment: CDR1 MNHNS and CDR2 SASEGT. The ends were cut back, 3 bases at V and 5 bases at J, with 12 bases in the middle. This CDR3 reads CASSDYSRRDTQYF. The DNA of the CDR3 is TGTGCCAGCAGTGATTATAGTCGGCGAGATACGCAGTATTTT.

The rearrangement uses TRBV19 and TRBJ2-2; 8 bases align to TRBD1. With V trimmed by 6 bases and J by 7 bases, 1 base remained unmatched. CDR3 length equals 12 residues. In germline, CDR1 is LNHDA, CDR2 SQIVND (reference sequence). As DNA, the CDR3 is TGTGCCAGTAGAGGACAGGGCGGGGAGCTGTTTTTT. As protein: CASRGQGGELFF. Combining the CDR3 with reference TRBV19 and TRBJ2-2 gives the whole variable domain DGGITQSPKYLFRKEGQNVTLSCEQNLNHDAMYWYRQDPGQGLRLIYYSQIVNDFQKGDIAEGYSVSREKKESFPLTVTSAQKNPTAFYLCASRGQGGELFFGEGSRLTVL.

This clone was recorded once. The CDR3 DNA follows: TGTGCCAGCAGCACAAATCAACACACTGAAGCTTTCTTT. This codes for CASSTNQHTEAFF. The genes are TRBV9 and TRBJ1-1; no reliable D call. Per the germline V gene, CDR1 is SGDLS and CDR2 is YYNGEE. This CDR3 has 13 residues. With 4 bases removed from V and 3 bases from J, the gap between germline ends came to 10 bases.

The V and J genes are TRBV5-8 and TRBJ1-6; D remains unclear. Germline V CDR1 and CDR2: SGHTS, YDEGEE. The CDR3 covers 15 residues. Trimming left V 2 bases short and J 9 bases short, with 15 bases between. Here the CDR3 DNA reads TGTGCCAGCAGCTTCATCGGAAGGGTTGGTTCACCCCTCCACTTT. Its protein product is CASSFIGRVGSPLHF.

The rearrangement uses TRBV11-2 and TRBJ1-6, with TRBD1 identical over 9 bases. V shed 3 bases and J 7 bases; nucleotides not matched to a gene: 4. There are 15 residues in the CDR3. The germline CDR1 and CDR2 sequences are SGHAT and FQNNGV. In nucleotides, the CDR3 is TGTGCCAGCAGCTTGGGGGACAGGGAGAATTCACCCCTCCACTTT. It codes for CASSLGDRENSPLHF.

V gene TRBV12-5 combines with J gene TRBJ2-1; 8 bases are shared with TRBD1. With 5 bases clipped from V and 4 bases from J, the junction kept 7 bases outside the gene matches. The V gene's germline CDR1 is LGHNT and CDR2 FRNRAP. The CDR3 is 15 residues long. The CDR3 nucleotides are TGTGCTAGTGGTCCTACAGGGGGAACTTACAATGAGCAGTTCTTC. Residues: CASGPTGGTYNEQFF.

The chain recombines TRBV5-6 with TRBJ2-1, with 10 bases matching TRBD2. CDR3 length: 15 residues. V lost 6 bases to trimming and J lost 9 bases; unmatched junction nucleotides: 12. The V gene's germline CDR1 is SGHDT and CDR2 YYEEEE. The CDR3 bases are TGTGCCAGCACCCCAGGGACTAGCGCCCTCAGTGAGCAGTTCTTC. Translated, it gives CASTPGTSALSEQFF. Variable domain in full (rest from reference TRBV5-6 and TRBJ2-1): DAGVTQSPTHLIKTRGQQVTLRCSPKSGHDTVSWYQQALGQGPQFIFQYYEEEERQRGNFPDRFSGHQFPNYSSELNVNALLLGDSALYLCASTPGTSALSEQFFGPGTRLTVL.

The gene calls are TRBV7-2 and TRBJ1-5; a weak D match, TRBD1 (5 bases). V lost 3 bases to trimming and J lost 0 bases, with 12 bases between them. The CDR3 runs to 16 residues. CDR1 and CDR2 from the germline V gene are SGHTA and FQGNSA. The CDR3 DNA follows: TGTGCCAGCAGCTTCCTGGGGCAGGATAGCAATCAGCCCCAGCATTTT. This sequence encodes CASSFLGQDSNQPQHF.

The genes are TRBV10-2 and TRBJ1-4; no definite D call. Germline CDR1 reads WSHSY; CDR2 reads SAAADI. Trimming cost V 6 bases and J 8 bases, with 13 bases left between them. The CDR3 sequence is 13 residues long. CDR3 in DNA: TGCGCCAGCAGCTCCGGGCCTCGCGAAAAACTGTTTTTT. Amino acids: CASSSGPREKLFF.

The CDR3 DNA reads as TGTGCCTGGAGTGTACAATTCAATGAGCAGTTCTTC. Translation gives CAWSVQFNEQFF. The chain has TRBV30 and TRBJ2-1; D is uncertain. Germline CDR1 and CDR2: GTSNPN and SVGIG (reference sequence). This CDR3 spans 12 amino acids. Trimming left V 0 bases short and J 6 bases short, with 6 bases between. Filled out from reference TRBV30 and TRBJ2-1, the complete variable domain reads SQTIHQWPATLVQPVGSPLSLECTVEGTSNPNLYWYRQAAGRGLQLLFYSVGIGQISSEVPQNLSASRPQDRQFILSSKKLLLSDSGFYLCAWSVQFNEQFFGPGTRLTVL.

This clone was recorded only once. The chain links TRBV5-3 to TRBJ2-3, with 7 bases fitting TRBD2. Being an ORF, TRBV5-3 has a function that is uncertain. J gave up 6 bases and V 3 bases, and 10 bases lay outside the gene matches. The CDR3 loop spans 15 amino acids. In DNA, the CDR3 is TGTGCCAGAAGCTCGAGGGGAGGGGCGAGGGATACGCAGTATTTT. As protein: CARSSRGGARDTQYF.